What follows is one TCR beta chain and its context. Its antigen target is currently unknown. One base away there is no much larger clone; base qualities are not given. The data originate from a study of blood T cells in healthy people across ages (dated by TCRdb to between 2014 and 2016). Regarding the research as a whole: In model experiments, template switching captured about one uniquely barcoded TCR beta cDNA molecule for every two T cells. Using the same blood draw, the study looked at two additional independent replicas of 1 million unique cDNA reads for two donors, one aged 18 to 30 and the other aged 80 or older. Four age groups were formed from the donors: young (average approximately 15 years), middle-aged (approximately 42), aged (approximately 60) and long-lived (approximately 80). To track age-related changes in TCR beta repertoire diversity, the study relied on deep sequencing normalized with unique cDNA molecular identifiers. Study-wide conclusions, independent of this receptor: Observed TCR beta diversity per million T cells fell roughly linearly with age, and a significant reduction was already apparent by age roughly 40. The CMV infection status of donors was not known, potentially confounding age-related changes in expanded clonotypes. Conclusive comparison of naive and antigen-experienced compartments was prevented by the profiling of bulk unsorted PBMCs. Compared with the aged group, the long-lived group had more naive CD4+ T cells, fewer expanded clones and increased TCR diversity, suggesting age selection. Total diversity estimates from one million sequenced T cells were considered lower bounds and underestimates. A strong correlation was found between observed TCR beta diversity and the percentage of naive T cells measured by flow cytometry.

Donors were 30 to 45 systemically healthy Caucasian individuals from Russia aged roughly 6 to 90 years. Ten milliliters of peripheral blood were collected from each donor into EDTA-treated Vacutainer tubes. Ficoll-Paque density-gradient centrifugation was used to isolate PBMCs, with at least 6.5 million per sample. Total RNA was extracted from PBMCs with Trizol reagent, with at least 5 micrograms obtained per sample. For every donor, an aliquot of PBMCs went through flow cytometry to measure the percentages of naive CD45RAhigh/CD27high T cells. V sheds 1 base and J sheds 5 bases, leaving 9 bases between their ends. The CDR3 holds 13 amino acids from the cysteine to the phenylalanine. Only the CDR3 DNA stays, 39 bases, in frame from base 1. Sequences DFQATT (CDR1) and SNEGSKA (CDR2) are obtained from the germline V gene (reference sequence). Receptor amplification or capture employed 5' RACE. The sequencer was an Illumina HiSeq 2500. A second PCR of roughly 7 to 11 cycles was performed with a sample-barcoded 5' primer and a J-beta primer mix. A unique molecular identifier was introduced onto each TCR beta cDNA molecule by a template-switch 5' adaptor carrying 12 random nucleotides. Each sample yielded at least 3 million CDR3-containing paired-end reads. First-strand cDNA synthesis was performed from all RNA using the Mint cDNA synthesis kit, with priming by a TRBC-specific oligonucleotide. Following uracil-DNA glycosylase treatment, a first 18-cycle PCR with universal primers M1SS and BC2_uni_R was performed on all cDNA. Per the original workflow: Each sample was normalized by randomly selecting 1 million high-quality reads, each carrying a distinct molecular identifier. Reads with shared molecular identifiers were discarded instead of being binned into consensus sequences. CDR3 identification, clonotype clustering and error correction used MiTCR with a Q25 quality threshold and the strictest error-elimination algorithm. Lower-bound total TCR beta diversity was estimated with a nonparametric unseen species model using Euler transformation. TCRdb's own reprocessing of the public reads used fastp at Q25 and MiXCR and kept productive beta chains. Rows with one shared CDR3 protein collapse into an entry with the most common genes and DNA. The V and J calls were determined by TCRdb, not by the authors. For this sample the table gives more than 450,000 distinct CDR3 sequences, of which around a quarter were detected only once. The biggest ten clones account for approximately 3.6% of the sample.

In addition, the sample was reused for a study of T cells of mothers and their children. As the second publication notes: Donors were nine systemically healthy Caucasian individuals: three mothers and their six children. cDNA synthesis used all of the extracted RNA, with 1.5 ug of RNA in each 15 ul reaction. In the second PCR, sample barcodes and 2-4 random nucleotides were introduced via the M1S primer. Each mother yielded over 9 million TCR beta CDR3 reads and each child 2.5 million to 3 million reads. Thymic selection shapes the output of TCR recombination in a similar way in related and unrelated pairs, and inherited differences have a minor effect. Normalized repertoire overlap in related mother-child pairs was always slightly higher than in unrelated mother-child pairs, but the difference was never significant. With a sensitivity of approximately 100 clones per million clonotypes, no persistent microchimeric T cell clones were detected. To look for features that set related mother-child pairs apart from unrelated individuals, the researchers ran deep NGS to compare the TCR beta repertoires of mothers and children. The mean age was roughly 40 +/- 4 years for the mothers and approximately 11 +/- 4 years for the children. After adapter ligation with NEBNext reagents, the libraries were sequenced on Illumina HiSeq 2000 with 100+100 nt paired-end reads. To avoid cross-contamination, the mother libraries and the child libraries were prepared a month apart and sequenced in separate runs. For each donor, between 500,000 and 2,000,000 distinct TCR beta clonotypes were identified. Naive TCR beta clonotypes were estimated from low-frequency clonotypes matched to each donor's FACS-determined naive share, without sorting.

Recombination joined TRBV20-1 with TRBJ2-1; no D gene can be assigned with confidence. The receptor comes from a boy between 2 and 15 years old in good health. Specimen: blood. The sequenced DNA: TGCAGTGCTAGAGCGCCCAACCACAATGAGCAGTTCTTC. Its protein product is CSARAPNHNEQFF.